The T cell receptor (beta chain) under discussion was sequenced for a study of blood T cell repertoires in COVID-19. Study-wide context: Samples of COVID-19 (acute and convalescent) were obtained from the United States, Italy and Spain.

Donors were grouped by their self-reported clinical history. Each recovered donor of Cohort 3 presented with two negative PCRs, clearance, or symptom resolution. The V and J ends lost 6 bases and 4 bases, in that order; junction bases with no gene match: 4. Germline CDR1 reads MNHEY; CDR2 reads SVGEGT. This CDR3 comprises 15 residues. Original data processing: Amplification of reference gene primers was used by the study to estimate nucleated cell counts. The assay was immunoSEQ multiplex PCR, and TCRdb's table has in-frame clones only and misses some. The V and J calls and the clone size are those of that table, but D and trimming were determined from the DNA. The repertoire consists of about 220,000 clones, with 65% to 85% occurring once and the leading ten covering 6.8%.

This TCR was recovered from a middle-aged woman who had recovered from COVID-19. Sample: PBMCs or T cells enriched from blood (not recorded which). The chain is built from TRBV6-2 or TRBV6-3 and TRBJ2-1; 12 positions agree with TRBD2. The CDR3 DNA follows: TGTGCCAGCAGCCGGACTAGCGGGATTTACAATGAGCAGTTCTTC. Protein sequence: CASSRTSGIYNEQFF.